These 24 T cell receptor beta chains share one sample of origin, sequenced in a study of control samples from healthy donors and cancer patients. Sequencing was performed with immunoSEQ multiplex PCR; in TCRdb, only in-frame clones are kept and a portion is missing. The sample lists fewer than 25,000 clones, more than 75% occurring once. Sequencing was performed on PBMCs. The origin of the receptors is an older woman with head and neck cancer.

The chain employs TRBV10-3 and TRBJ2-1, with 7 bases lining up with TRBD2. The CDR3 is 14 residues long. Per germline, CDR1 ENHRY and CDR2 SYGVKD. The V segment lost 0 bases and the J segment 11 bases; nucleotides outside the gene matches: 7. CDR3 coding DNA: TGTGCCATCAGTGAGTCTGGGGTAGCGGGCCAGCAGTTCTTC. It is translated as CAISESGVAGQQFF.

This clone was found a few times. The rearrangement uses TRBV27 and TRBJ1-1; the match to TRBD1 covers 8 bases. This CDR3 region has 14 residues. CDR1 and CDR2 from the germline V gene are MNHEY and SMNVEV (reference sequence). J lost 10 bases, V lost 7 bases, and 14 bases had no gene match. The CDR3 DNA reads as TGTGCCAGCAACCAACTACAGGGGGGCTCGAGAGCTTTCTTT. Translation: CASNQLQGGSRAFF.

The V call is TRBV5-1, the J call TRBJ2-7, with D possibly matching TRBD2 (6 bases). The V and J ends lost 4 bases and 2 bases respectively, with 13 bases between them. This CDR3 is 14 amino acids long. Germline V gene data show CDR1 as SGHRS and CDR2 as YFSETQ. The chain's CDR3 is CASSLDGGTYEQYF. As DNA, the CDR3 is TGCGCCAGCAGCCTAGACGGGGGAACCTACGAGCAGTACTTC.

V gene TRBV7-9 combines with J gene TRBJ2-5, with unresolved D. The CDR3 is made up of 14 amino acids. The V end was cut by 0 bases, the J end by 4 bases, with 9 bases between. Per germline, CDR1 SEHNR and CDR2 FQNEAQ (reference sequence). CDR3 protein: CASSLAGWGETQYF. For the CDR3, the DNA is TGTGCCAGCAGCTTAGCAGGGTGGGGAGAGACCCAGTACTTC.

The chain combines TRBV29-1 with TRBJ2-1, with D tentatively TRBD1 (7 bases). The germline CDR1 and CDR2 sequences are SQVTM and ANQGSEA. CDR3 length: 13 amino acids. V dropped 7 bases and J dropped 6 bases, with 16 bases sitting between them. The CDR3 is CSDLRQGGNEQFF. The CDR3 nucleotides are TGCAGCGATCTGAGACAGGGAGGCAATGAGCAGTTCTTC.

The V and J genes are TRBV5-4 and TRBJ1-3; no clear D. V dropped 2 bases and J dropped 0 bases, with 12 bases sitting between them. This CDR3 comprises 16 residues. Germline CDR1 SGHNT, CDR2 YYREEE (reference sequence). The CDR3 sequence: CASSLGPVYSGNTIYF. In DNA, the CDR3 is TGTGCCAGCAGCTTAGGGCCGGTCTACTCTGGAAACACCATATATTTT.

The chain recombines TRBV7-8 with TRBJ2-1; TRBD2 aligns across 7 bases. From germline, CDR1 is SGHVS and CDR2 FQNEAQ. V was clipped by 4 bases and J by 9 bases; unmatched bases: 15. The CDR3 spans 16 residues. CDR3 region: CASSSQKRDFSSEQFF. The CDR3 DNA sequence: TGTGCCAGCAGCTCCCAGAAGCGGGACTTTTCCAGTGAGCAGTTCTTC.

This sequence joins TRBV27 and TRBJ1-5; D is perhaps TRBD1 (6 bases). CDR3 length equals 14 residues. Trimming pared 5 bases from V and 7 bases from J, leaving 15 bases between. CDR1 is MNHEY and CDR2 is SMNVEV in the germline V gene (reference sequence). The CDR3 sequence: CASSPRGDSQPQHF. The DNA for the CDR3 is TGTGCCAGCAGTCCAAGGGGGGATTCGCAGCCCCAGCATTTT.

The chain combines TRBV18 with TRBJ2-1, with 7 bases fitting TRBD1. CDR1 is KGHSH and CDR2 is LQKENI in the germline V gene. Trimming removed 2 bases from V and 7 bases from J; junction bases left unmatched: 8. The length of the CDR3 is 15 residues. The DNA of the CDR3 is TGTGCCAGCTCACCATCTAGACAGGGTGGTAATGAGCAGTTCTTC. Amino acid sequence: CASSPSRQGGNEQFF. Complete variable domain (other parts from reference TRBV18 and TRBJ2-1): NAGVMQNPRHLVRRRGQEARLRCSPMKGHSHVYWYRQLPEEGLKFMVYLQKENIIDESGMPKERFSAEFPKEGPSILRIQQVVRGDSAAYFCASSPSRQGGNEQFFGPGTRLTVL.

V and J are TRBV7-3 and TRBJ2-3; D call uncertain. Germline V gives CDR1 SGHTA, CDR2 FQGTGA. Trimming removed 5 bases at V and 0 bases at J, with 15 bases between. This CDR3 is 16 amino acids long. The CDR3 sequence is CASSPMPGTSTDTQYF. The CDR3 DNA follows: TGTGCCAGCAGCCCCATGCCGGGTACTAGCACAGATACGCAGTATTTT.

The J gene is TRBJ1-1, the V gene TRBV12-3 or TRBV12-4; D call uncertain. This CDR3 is built from 13 residues. V shed 6 bases and J shed 1 base, with 9 bases lying between them. CDR3 DNA sequence: TGTGCCAGCAGGCCCTCAGCGAACACTGAAGCTTTCTTT. Protein product: CASRPSANTEAFF.

The chain carries TRBV19 and TRBJ2-2; TRBD1 aligns across 9 bases. The CDR3 is made up of 18 amino acids. Germline CDR1 reads LNHDA; CDR2 reads SQIVND (reference sequence). J was trimmed by 6 bases and V by 5 bases; bases with no gene match: 16. Written as DNA, the CDR3 is TGTGCCAGTAGTCCCGGGACAGGGACGGTTTGGATTGCCGGGGAGCTGTTTTTT. It encodes CASSPGTGTVWIAGELFF.

The V gene is TRBV5-1, the J gene TRBJ2-2; 7 nucleotides agree with TRBD1. Per the germline V gene, CDR1 is SGHRS and CDR2 is YFSETQ. Trimming removed 2 bases from V and 5 bases from J; junction bases left unmatched: 3. CDR3 size: 14 residues. The CDR3 spells CASSLPTGTGELFF. For the CDR3, the DNA is TGCGCCAGCAGCTTACCGACAGGGACCGGGGAGCTGTTTTTT.

The chain is built from TRBV10-1 and TRBJ1-5; 8 bases line up with TRBD1. This CDR3 is built from 15 residues. V lost 6 bases to trimming and J lost 2 bases; unmatched junction nucleotides: 6. Germline-derived CDR1 and CDR2 are WNHNN and SYGVQD (reference sequence). The CDR3 here is CASRGTGRGNQPQHF. In DNA form, the CDR3 reads TGCGCCAGCAGGGGGACAGGCAGGGGCAATCAGCCCCAGCATTTT.

V usage is TRBV6-5 and J usage is TRBJ1-5; 9 positions match TRBD1. V trimming: 4 bases; J trimming: 3 bases; junction bases outside the gene matches: 7. This CDR3 has 16 amino acids. The germline gives CDR1 MNHEY, CDR2 SVGAGI. The CDR3 reads CASSSGTGRFNQPQHF. The CDR3 DNA sequence: TGTGCCAGCAGTTCCGGGACAGGGAGGTTCAATCAGCCCCAGCATTTT.

The CDR3: CASSIGVVYEQYF. For the CDR3, the DNA is TGTGCCAGTAGCATCGGGGTGGTCTACGAGCAGTACTTC. The chain couples TRBV19 to TRBJ2-7; tentative D call: TRBD2 (5 bases). From germline, CDR1 is LNHDA and CDR2 SQIVND (reference sequence). Trimming shortened V by 6 bases and J by 3 bases, and 12 bases separated the two germline ends. The CDR3 runs 13 residues.

DNA of the CDR3: TGTGCCAGCAGTCCAGAGGGACTAGCGGGACCTCAAGAGACCCAGTACTTC. Translating gives CASSPEGLAGPQETQYF. V usage is TRBV27 and J usage is TRBJ2-5; 13 bases line up with TRBD2. This CDR3 contains 17 residues. CDR1 MNHEY and CDR2 SMNVEV come from the germline V gene (reference sequence). The junction had 8 bases not matched to a gene; V was cut back by 5 bases and J by 2 bases.

This clone was observed a single time. The chain recombines TRBV3-1 (or the pseudogene TRBV3-2) with TRBJ2-7; weak D call: TRBD2 (6 bases). This CDR3 region has 13 residues. CDR1 and CDR2 from the germline V gene are LGHDT and YNNKEL (reference sequence). The germline V and J ends were trimmed by 2 bases and 7 bases, with 12 bases remaining between them. The CDR3 DNA reads TGTGCCAGCAGCCAACCTTCCGCGGGGGAGCAGTACTTC. This gives the protein CASSQPSAGEQYF.

V is TRBV7-3 and J is TRBJ2-1, with D possibly TRBD2 on 5 matching bases. CDR1 and CDR2 (germline): SGHTA, FQGTGA. Deletions cut 5 bases from V and 5 bases from J, with 13 bases between. This CDR3 comprises 14 residues. CDR3 sequence: CASSLSPGNNEQFF. In DNA, the CDR3 is TGTGCCAGCAGCCTAAGTCCCGGGAACAATGAGCAGTTCTTC.

This clone is deemed medium-sized (0.01 to 0.1%). V gene TRBV7-9 combines with J gene TRBJ2-1; 8 bases align to TRBD2. V dropped 4 bases and J dropped 1; count of bases not matched to a gene: 3. Germline assignment: CDR1 SEHNR and CDR2 FQNEAQ (reference sequence). This CDR3 is 15 amino acids long. CDR3 amino acids: CASSSLAGSYNEQFF. DNA for the CDR3: TGTGCCAGCAGCTCGCTAGCGGGTTCCTACAATGAGCAGTTCTTC.

This chain joins TRBV28 and TRBJ2-1; 7 positions agree with TRBD2. This CDR3 region has 16 residues. CDR1 is MDHEN and CDR2 is SYDVKM in the germline V gene. J lost 3 bases, V lost 5 bases, and 10 bases had no gene match. The CDR3 here is CASSPAGLTFYNEQFF. CDR3 bases: TGTGCCAGCAGTCCAGCGGGACTCACTTTCTACAATGAGCAGTTCTTC.

The chain recombines TRBV11-2 with TRBJ2-7; TRBD2 might be the D (6 bases). The V gene lost 0 bases and the J gene lost 0 bases, with 9 bases spanning the gap. Germline V gives CDR1 SGHAT, CDR2 FQNNGV. There are 15 residues in the CDR3. The CDR3 coding sequence is TGTGCCAGCAGCTTAGATCACGGGAGCTCCTACGAGCAGTACTTC. Residues: CASSLDHGSSYEQYF.

About this clone: The same CDR3 can be traced to other DNA sequences in this sample. The DNA of the CDR3 is TGTGCCAGCCGAACTGGGCCCCGAAGGTACAATGAGCAGTTCTTC. Translation: CASRTGPRRYNEQFF. The rearrangement links TRBV28 to TRBJ2-1, with unresolved D. The CDR3 contains 15 residues. V lost 8 bases and J 4 bases, leaving 18 bases between the germline ends. Germline values: CDR1 MDHEN, CDR2 SYDVKM.

This CDR3 is CASSPRGQLNQPQHF. In nucleotides, the CDR3 is TGTGCCAGCAGTCCCCGCGGTCAACTGAATCAGCCCCAGCATTTT. This chain joins TRBV28 and TRBJ1-5; D is unresolved. CDR3 length equals 15 residues. With 5 bases removed from V and 4 bases from J, the gap between germline ends came to 15 bases. The V gene's germline CDR1 is MDHEN and CDR2 SYDVKM.